A single sample is the source of the 32 T cell receptor beta chains below, sequenced in a study of T cells in Graves' hyperthyroidism and ophthalmopathy. It was RNA transcripts that yielded the amplified TCR beta CDR3 regions. TCR CDR3 underwent first-round RT-PCR with the HTBI primer set. TCRdb called the multiplex PCR reads again in MiXCR, with one record for every CDR3 protein. The sample contains about 350,000 distinct CDR3 sequences, about a sixth of which appear only once. Sample: blood. These receptors were obtained from a woman between 25 and 40 years old with Graves' hyperthyroidism that later progressed to Graves' ophthalmopathy.

This clonotype occurred many times. CDR3 region: CASSVRDGIEAFF. The CDR3 coding sequence is TGTGCCAGCAGTGTCCGGGACGGAATTGAAGCTTTCTTT. The chain links TRBV12-3 or TRBV12-4 to TRBJ1-1; D might be TRBD1 (5 bases). The CDR3 covers 13 residues. With 5 bases removed from V and 7 bases from J, the gap between germline ends came to 14 bases.

The table lists this clonotype with a few counts. The gene calls are TRBV2 and TRBJ2-2; TRBD2 matches at 14 bases. V shed 5 bases, J shed 2 bases, and the junction held 10 bases outside the gene matches. Germline loops: CDR1 SNHLY, CDR2 FYNNEI. The CDR3 has 19 residues. The CDR3: CASSFELTSGRANTGELFF. The CDR3, as DNA: TGTGCCAGCAGTTTTGAGTTGACTAGCGGGAGGGCCAACACCGGGGAGCTGTTTTTT. The full variable domain, its missing parts supplied by reference TRBV2 and TRBJ2-2, is EPEVTQTPSHQVTQMGQEVILRCVPISNHLYFYWYRQILGQKVEFLVSFYNNEISEKSEIFDDQFSVERPDGSNFTLKIRSTKLEDSAMYFCASSFELTSGRANTGELFFGEGSRLTVL.

This clonotype was detected ten times or more. The chain is built from TRBV28 and TRBJ1-1; unclear D gene. V was shortened by 7 bases and J by 0 bases, with 3 bases between the two germline ends. Germline V gives CDR1 MDHEN, CDR2 SYDVKM. This CDR3 has 11 amino acids. The CDR3 region has the DNA TGTGCCAGCATTATGAACACTGAAGCTTTCTTT. It encodes CASIMNTEAFF.

This clonotype was detected many times. The chain links TRBV6-6 to TRBJ1-1; no clear D. Germline CDR1 and CDR2: MNHNY and SVGAGI (reference sequence). This CDR3 has 15 amino acids. V gave up 0 bases and J gave up 1 base, with 9 bases separating them. The chain's CDR3 is CASSYSNTKNTEAFF. CDR3 bases: TGTGCCAGCAGTTACTCGAACACAAAGAACACTGAAGCTTTCTTT.

This clonotype was detected only a few times. The chain joins TRBV19 to TRBJ2-1, with D perhaps TRBD1 (6 bases). Germline V gene sequence: CDR1 LNHDA, CDR2 SQIVND (reference sequence). The CDR3 totals 16 residues. V was shortened by 0 bases and J by 5 bases, with 14 bases between the two germline ends. CDR3 protein: CASSIDLGRGNNEQFF. The CDR3 bases are TGTGCCAGTAGTATAGATCTCGGCAGGGGAAACAATGAGCAGTTCTTC.

In this sample, this clonotype turned up many times. The chain recombines TRBV7-9 with TRBJ2-5; TRBD1 matches 8 bases. Germline V gives CDR1 SEHNR, CDR2 FQNEAQ (reference sequence). The CDR3 totals 14 residues. V lost 5 bases and J lost 2; bases outside the gene matches: 4. CDR3 in amino acids: CASSPWTGQETQYF. As DNA, the CDR3 is TGTGCCAGCAGCCCCTGGACAGGGCAAGAGACCCAGTACTTC. Supplemented by reference TRBV7-9 and TRBJ2-5, the full variable domain reads DTGVSQNPRHKITKRGQNVTFRCDPISEHNRLYWYRQTLGQGPEFLTYFQNEAQLEKSRLLSDRFSAERPKGSFSTLEIQRTEQGDSAMYLCASSPWTGQETQYFGPGTRLLVL.

CDR3 sequence: CASSVTSVGEQYF. CDR3 bases: TGCGCCAGCAGCGTCACTAGCGTCGGCGAGCAGTACTTC. This chain links TRBV5-1 with TRBJ2-7; 7 nucleotides match TRBD2. This CDR3 is 13 amino acids long. Per germline, CDR1 SGHRS and CDR2 YFSETQ. V gave up 4 bases and J gave up 6 bases; unmatched junction bases: 7.

The V gene is TRBV7-2, the J gene TRBJ2-1, with 14 bases aligning to TRBD2. Per the germline V gene, CDR1 is SGHTA and CDR2 is FQGNSA. This CDR3 is built from 16 residues. After removal of 4 bases from V and 9 bases from J, the junction contained 8 bases not matched to a gene. The CDR3 sequence: CASSYSAGLAGVEQFF. The CDR3 nucleotides read TGTGCCAGCAGCTACAGCGCGGGACTAGCGGGAGTTGAGCAGTTCTTC. The full variable domain, with the rest looked up from reference TRBV7-2 and TRBJ2-1, is GAGVSQSPSNKVTEKGKDVELRCDPISGHTALYWYRQSLGQGLEFLIYFQGNSAPDKSGLPSDRFSAERTGGSVSTLTIQRTQQEDSAVYLCASSYSAGLAGVEQFFGPGTRLTVL.

Ten or more counts support this clonotype. The V gene is TRBV20-1, the J gene TRBJ1-4; 7 nucleotides line up with TRBD1. The germline V gene encodes CDR1 DFQATT and CDR2 SNEGSKA (reference sequence). The V and J ends lost 6 bases and 7 bases, in that order; junction bases with no gene match: 8. The CDR3 sequence is 13 residues long. CDR3 in DNA: TGCAGTGCCATAGACAGGGTCGGTGAAAAACTGTTTTTT. It translates to CSAIDRVGEKLFF.

The V and J genes are TRBV9 and TRBJ2-7, with a tentative D call TRBD1 (6 bases). V lost 0 bases and J lost 0, with 10 bases in between. CDR1 and CDR2 from the germline V gene are SGDLS and YYNGEE. This CDR3 has 15 residues. CDR3 residues: CASSVEGTSSYEQYF. The CDR3 DNA sequence: TGTGCCAGCAGCGTAGAGGGGACAAGCTCCTACGAGCAGTACTTC.

This clonotype has a handful of counts. This chain uses TRBV6-1 with TRBJ2-1; possibly TRBD2 for D (7 bases). The CDR3 runs 14 residues. V gave up 6 bases and J gave up 7 bases, with 16 bases separating them. The germline CDR1 and CDR2 sequences are MNHNS and SASEGT. CDR3: CASSGRGARNEQFF. CDR3 in DNA: TGTGCCAGCAGCGGTCGGGGGGCGCGAAATGAGCAGTTCTTC.

V is TRBV29-1 and J is TRBJ1-2; no firm D call. Deletions cut 0 bases from V and 8 bases from J, with 7 bases between. The V gene's germline CDR1 is SQVTM and CDR2 ANQGSEA. The CDR3 extends over 11 amino acids. The chain's CDR3 is CSVEEGSGYTF. For the CDR3, the DNA is TGCAGCGTTGAAGAGGGGAGCGGCTACACCTTC.

The rearrangement joins TRBV19 to TRBJ2-1, with 8 positions matching TRBD2. CDR3 length: 12 residues. V trimming: 4 bases; J trimming: 15 bases; junction bases outside the gene matches: 8. CDR1 is LNHDA, CDR2 SQIVND, per germline (reference sequence). The CDR3 here is CASSRMREERFF. The CDR3 DNA sequence: TGTGCCAGTAGTAGAATGCGGGAGGAGAGGTTCTTC.

The sample holds many counts of this clonotype. The rearrangement uses TRBV28 and TRBJ1-4; D ambiguous. There are 16 residues in the CDR3. Germline V gene data show CDR1 as MDHEN and CDR2 as SYDVKM. Between the trimmed V and J ends, which lost 2 bases and 8 bases, there was a span of 18 bases. In DNA, the CDR3 is TGTGCCAGCAGTTTACGAATAGGACCGCCCCAGGAAAAACTGTTTTTT. As protein: CASSLRIGPPQEKLFF.

This clonotype has at least ten counts. The V call is TRBV7-9, the J call TRBJ2-1; 10 bases match TRBD2. Per the germline V gene, CDR1 is SEHNR and CDR2 is FQNEAQ (reference sequence). The CDR3 runs 15 residues. J was trimmed by 6 bases and V by 5 bases; bases with no gene match: 7. CDR3 nucleotides: TGTGCCAGCAGCCCCGGGCCTAGCGGGAGCAATGAGCAGTTCTTC. Its protein is CASSPGPSGSNEQFF.

Ten or more counts support this clonotype. This chain joins TRBV29-1 and TRBJ2-7; the D is unclear. Trimming removed 7 bases from V and 2 bases from J, with 15 bases in between. Per the germline V gene, CDR1 is SQVTM and CDR2 is ANQGSEA. The CDR3 runs to 13 residues. CDR3 bases: TGCAGCGGATGTTGGGGTGACACCTACGAGCAGTACTTC. Its translation: CSGCWGDTYEQYF.

V is TRBV12-3 or TRBV12-4 and J is TRBJ2-1; the match to TRBD2 covers 7 bases. V lost 3 bases to trimming and J lost 3 bases; unmatched junction nucleotides: 5. This CDR3 region has 15 residues. CDR3 nucleotide sequence: TGTGCCAGCAGTTTCGGCAGCGGGAACTACAATGAGCAGTTCTTC. This translates into CASSFGSGNYNEQFF.

This chain links TRBV19 with TRBJ1-5; 10 nucleotides match TRBD1. Germline-derived CDR1 and CDR2 are LNHDA and SQIVND (reference sequence). V gave up 4 bases and J gave up 7 bases; unmatched junction bases: 4. The CDR3 length is 14 residues. The CDR3 DNA is TGTGCCAGTAGTACCGGGACAGGGGAACAGCCCCAGCATTTT. Residues: CASSTGTGEQPQHF.

This clonotype was found many times. The chain recombines TRBV12-3 or TRBV12-4 with TRBJ2-1; D might be TRBD2 (7 bases). This CDR3 is built from 17 residues. Trimming took 2 bases from V and 2 from J, leaving 16 bases between them. This chain's CDR3 is CASSLTGGRGTYNEQFF. CDR3 sequence (DNA): TGTGCCAGCAGTTTAACCGGGGGGCGGGGGACCTACAATGAGCAGTTCTTC.

With regard to this clonotype: One end of the junction does not line up with germline, which may come from a read error. The V and J genes are TRBV7-9 and TRBJ1-1; 7 bases match TRBD1. Germline-derived CDR1 and CDR2 are SEHNR and FQNEAQ (reference sequence). The CDR3 loop spans 13 amino acids. The CDR3 here is CANSEGTAYEAFF. Here the CDR3 DNA reads TGTGCCAACAGCGAGGGGACAGCCTATGAAGCTTTCTTT.

For this clonotype: Relative to the germline gene, one junction end is altered; a read error may explain this. The chain combines TRBV12-3 or TRBV12-4 with TRBJ2-7; TRBD1 might be the D (5 bases). This CDR3 comprises 15 residues. This chain's CDR3 is CASSQDQDIPYEQYF. The CDR3, as DNA: TGCGCCAGCAGCCAAGATCAGGACATCCCCTACGAGCAGTACTTC.

This clonotype has ten or more counts. V is TRBV7-2 and J is TRBJ1-1; D is perhaps TRBD1 (5 bases). Germline CDR1 and CDR2: SGHTA and FQGNSA. CDR3 length: 19 residues. The V and J ends lost 0 bases and 2 bases respectively, with 22 bases between them. DNA for the CDR3: TGTGCCAGCAGCTTAGCAGGGGCCAGGGAAGGAGAAAGAAACACTGAAGCTTTCTTT. Translating gives CASSLAGAREGERNTEAFF.

This clonotype was detected ten times or more. The chain is built from TRBV2 and TRBJ1-4, with D possibly being TRBD1 (5 bases). V lost 6 bases and J 7 bases, leaving 18 bases between the germline ends. This CDR3 comprises 15 residues. Germline CDR1 reads SNHLY; CDR2 reads FYNNEI. CDR3 bases: TGTGCCAGCAGGGTCGGGGGGTTCCAAAGTGAAAAACTGTTTTTT. Translation: CASRVGGFQSEKLFF.

Points on this clonotype: A junction boundary mismatches the germline segment, possibly from a read error. The rearrangement links TRBV28 to TRBJ2-2; D possibly uses TRBD1 or TRBD2 (5 bases each). The CDR3 loop spans 14 amino acids. CDR1 is MDHEN and CDR2 is SYDVKM in the germline V gene. Written as DNA, the CDR3 is TGTGCCAGCAAGGGGCCAGAAAACACCGGGGAGATGTTTTTT. Translating gives CASKGPENTGEMFF.

V usage is TRBV29-1 and J usage is TRBJ1-2; D not certain. CDR1 is SQVTM, CDR2 ANQGSEA, per germline. The V end lost 0 bases, the J end lost 7 bases, and 9 bases lay between the germline ends. This CDR3 contains 12 residues. CDR3 nucleotide sequence: TGCAGCGTTGAAGAAAGGGCTAGTGGCTACACCTTC. Residues: CSVEERASGYTF.

This clonotype was observed many times. The V and J genes are TRBV2 and TRBJ1-5; D gene unclear. The V and J ends lost 2 bases and 1 base respectively, with 3 bases between them. Germline CDR1 SNHLY, CDR2 FYNNEI. The CDR3 is 13 amino acids. The CDR3 coding sequence is TGTGCCAGCAGTGAATTCAGCAATCAGCCCCAGCATTTT. Translation: CASSEFSNQPQHF.

This clonotype was seen ten or more times. The chain joins TRBV6-1 to TRBJ1-4, with TRBD1 identical over 7 bases. Germline CDR1 reads MNHNS; CDR2 reads SASEGT. V was pared by 0 bases and J by 7 bases, with 5 bases of the junction left unmatched. The CDR3 consists of 15 residues. The CDR3 sequence: CASSEAGQGGEKLFF. For the CDR3, the DNA is TGTGCCAGCAGTGAAGCGGGGCAGGGGGGTGAAAAACTGTTTTTT.

This clonotype was seen at least ten times. The chain is built from TRBV28 and TRBJ2-3, with 10 bases lining up with TRBD2. Germline CDR1 is MDHEN and CDR2 is SYDVKM. The V gene end was trimmed by 5 bases and the J gene end by 4 bases; junction bases not matched to a gene: 9. The CDR3 runs 16 residues. Here the CDR3 DNA reads TGTGCCAGCAGTATTCAAGCGGGGGGGCCTTCAGATACGCAGTATTTT. This gives the protein CASSIQAGGPSDTQYF. Based on the CDR3 plus reference TRBV28 and TRBJ2-3, the full variable domain is DVKVTQSSRYLVKRTGEKVFLECVQDMDHENMFWYRQDPGLGLRLIYFSYDVKMKEKGDIPEGYSVSREKKERFSLILESASTNQTSMYLCASSIQAGGPSDTQYFGPGTRLTVL.

This clonotype was picked up a small number of times. An end of the junction does not agree with germline; a read error may underlie this. The V gene is TRBV6-2 or TRBV6-3, the J gene TRBJ2-5; perhaps TRBD1 as D (7 bases). The germline V gene has CDR1 MNHEY and CDR2 SVGEGT. The CDR3 runs to 15 residues. The chain's CDR3 is CASSLFGGTEETQHF. The DNA of the CDR3 is TGTGCCAGCAGTTTATTTGGGGGGACAGAAGAGACCCAGCACTTC.

This clonotype was seen repeatedly, ten times or more. Here the CDR3 DNA reads TGTGCCAGCAGTTTAGAACTAGCGGGAGGGCCGGATGAGCAGTTCTTC. Its translation is CASSLELAGGPDEQFF. This sequence joins TRBV12-3 or TRBV12-4 and TRBJ2-1, with TRBD2 matching over 13 bases. With V trimmed by 1 base and J by 8 bases, 5 bases remained unmatched. The CDR3 loop spans 16 amino acids.

This clonotype has at least ten counts. CDR3 sequence (DNA): TGTGCCAGCAGTTTAAGGCAGGCGGATCTCGATACGCAGTATTTT. This translates into CASSLRQADLDTQYF. The V and J genes are TRBV27 and TRBJ2-3; D is unclear. Germline CDR1 MNHEY, CDR2 SMNVEV (reference sequence). V was pared by 2 bases and J by 6 bases, with 15 bases between. The CDR3 runs to 15 residues.

This clonotype was observed many times. The rearrangement uses TRBV12-3 or TRBV12-4 and TRBJ2-2; 10 bases map to TRBD2. The CDR3 has 20 amino acids. V trimming: 5 bases; J trimming: 4 bases; junction bases outside the gene matches: 19. CDR3 coding DNA: TGTGCCAGCAGTCCGGGTGGTAGCGGGAGGCCCCAATCCTCCACCGGGGAGCTGTTTTTT. It specifies CASSPGGSGRPQSSTGELFF.